Only a few counts were recorded for the clone carrying this TCR beta chain. A read error may explain this, as a much larger clone is one base away. The data are from a study of blood T cells in healthy people across ages. Then a second PCR, running roughly 7 to 11 cycles, was carried out with a sample-barcoded 5' primer and a J-beta primer mix. TCRdb ran MiXCR on the 5' RACE reads and lists one entry per CDR3 protein. There are around 650,000 distinct CDR3 sequences in the sample; 32% occur only once, and 15% lies in the top ten. Material: blood. This clonotype was obtained from a woman at least 80 years old in good health.

The DNA of the CDR3 is TGTGCCAGCAGTTACGAGGCCCTAAGCTCCTACAATGAGCAGTACTTC. Translating gives CASSYEALSSYNEQYF. This chain uses TRBV6-2 or TRBV6-3 with TRBJ2-7; D gene unclear. Germline CDR1 reads MNHEY; CDR2 reads SVGEGT. The V and J ends lost 2 bases and 7 bases respectively, with 21 bases between them. This CDR3 has 16 residues.